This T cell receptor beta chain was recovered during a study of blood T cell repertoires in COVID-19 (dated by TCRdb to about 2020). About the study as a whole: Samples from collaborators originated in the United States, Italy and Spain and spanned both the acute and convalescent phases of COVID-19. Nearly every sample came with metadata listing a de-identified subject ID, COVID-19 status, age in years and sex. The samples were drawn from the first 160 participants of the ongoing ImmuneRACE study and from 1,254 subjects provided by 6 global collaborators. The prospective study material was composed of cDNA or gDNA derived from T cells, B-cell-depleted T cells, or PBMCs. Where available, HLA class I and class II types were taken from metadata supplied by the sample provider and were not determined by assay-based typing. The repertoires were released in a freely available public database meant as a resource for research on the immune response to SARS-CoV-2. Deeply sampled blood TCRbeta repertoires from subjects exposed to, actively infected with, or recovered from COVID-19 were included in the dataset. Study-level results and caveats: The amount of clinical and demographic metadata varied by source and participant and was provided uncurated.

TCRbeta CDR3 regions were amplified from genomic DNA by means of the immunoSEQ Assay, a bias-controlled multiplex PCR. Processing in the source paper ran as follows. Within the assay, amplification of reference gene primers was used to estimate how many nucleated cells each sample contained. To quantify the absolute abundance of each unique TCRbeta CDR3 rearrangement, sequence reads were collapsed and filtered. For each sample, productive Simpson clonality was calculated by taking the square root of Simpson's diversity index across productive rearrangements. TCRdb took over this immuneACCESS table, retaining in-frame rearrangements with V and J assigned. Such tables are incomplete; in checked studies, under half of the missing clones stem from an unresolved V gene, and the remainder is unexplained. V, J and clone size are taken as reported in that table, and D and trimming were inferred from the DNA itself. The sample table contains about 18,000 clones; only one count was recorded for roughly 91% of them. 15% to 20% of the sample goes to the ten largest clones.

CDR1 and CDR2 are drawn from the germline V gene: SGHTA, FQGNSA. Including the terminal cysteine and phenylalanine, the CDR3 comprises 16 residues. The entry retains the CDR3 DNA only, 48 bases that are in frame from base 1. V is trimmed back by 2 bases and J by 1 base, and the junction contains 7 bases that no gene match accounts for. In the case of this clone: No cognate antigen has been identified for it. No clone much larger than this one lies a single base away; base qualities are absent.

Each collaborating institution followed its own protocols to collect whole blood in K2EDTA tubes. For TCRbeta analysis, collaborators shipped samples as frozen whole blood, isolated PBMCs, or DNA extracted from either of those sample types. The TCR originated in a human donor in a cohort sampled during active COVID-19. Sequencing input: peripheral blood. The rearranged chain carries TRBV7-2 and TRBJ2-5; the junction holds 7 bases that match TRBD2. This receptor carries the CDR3 CASSLRLAVGQETQYF. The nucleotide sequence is TGTGCCAGCAGCTTACGGCTAGCGGTCGGCCAAGAGACCCAGTACTTC.